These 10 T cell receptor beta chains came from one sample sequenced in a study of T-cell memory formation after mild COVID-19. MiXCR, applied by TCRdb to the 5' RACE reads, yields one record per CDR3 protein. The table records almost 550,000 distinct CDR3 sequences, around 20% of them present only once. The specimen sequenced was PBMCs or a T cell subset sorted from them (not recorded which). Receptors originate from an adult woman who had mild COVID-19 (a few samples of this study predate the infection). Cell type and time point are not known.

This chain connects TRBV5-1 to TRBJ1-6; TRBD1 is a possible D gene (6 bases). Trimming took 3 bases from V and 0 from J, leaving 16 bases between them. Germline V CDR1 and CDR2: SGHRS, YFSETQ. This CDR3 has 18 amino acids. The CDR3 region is CASSWGWTESSYNSPLHF. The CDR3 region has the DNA TGCGCCAGCAGCTGGGGATGGACAGAGAGCTCCTATAATTCACCCCTCCACTTT.

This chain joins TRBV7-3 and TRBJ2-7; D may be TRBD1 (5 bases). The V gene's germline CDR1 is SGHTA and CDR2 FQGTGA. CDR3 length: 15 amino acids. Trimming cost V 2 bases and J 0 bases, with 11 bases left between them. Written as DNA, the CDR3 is TGTGCCAGCAGCTTATCCCCAGGGAACTCCTACGAGCAGTACTTC. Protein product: CASSLSPGNSYEQYF.

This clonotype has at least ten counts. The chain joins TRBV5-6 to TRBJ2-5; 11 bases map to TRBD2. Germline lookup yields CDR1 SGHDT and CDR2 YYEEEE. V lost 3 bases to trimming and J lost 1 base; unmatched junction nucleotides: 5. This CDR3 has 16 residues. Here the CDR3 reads CASSWRLAGIQETQYF. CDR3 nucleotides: TGTGCCAGCAGCTGGCGACTAGCGGGGATCCAAGAGACCCAGTACTTC.

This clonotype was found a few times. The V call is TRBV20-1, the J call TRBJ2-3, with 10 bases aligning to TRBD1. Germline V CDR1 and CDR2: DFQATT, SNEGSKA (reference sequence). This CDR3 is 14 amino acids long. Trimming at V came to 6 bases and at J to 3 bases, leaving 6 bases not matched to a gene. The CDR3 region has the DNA TGCAGTGCCCGACAGGGGGCTCGAACAGATACGCAGTATTTT. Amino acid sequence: CSARQGARTDTQYF.

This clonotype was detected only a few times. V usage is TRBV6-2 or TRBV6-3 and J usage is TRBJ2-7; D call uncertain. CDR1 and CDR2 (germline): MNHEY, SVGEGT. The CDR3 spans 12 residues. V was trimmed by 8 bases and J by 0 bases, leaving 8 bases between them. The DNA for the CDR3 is TGTGCCAGCCACGGCTACTCCTACGAGCAGTACTTC. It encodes CASHGYSYEQYF.

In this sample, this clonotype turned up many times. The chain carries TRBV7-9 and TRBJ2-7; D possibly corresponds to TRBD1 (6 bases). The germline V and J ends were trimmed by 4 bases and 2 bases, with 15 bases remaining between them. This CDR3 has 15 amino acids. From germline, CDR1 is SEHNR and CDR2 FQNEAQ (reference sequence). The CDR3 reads CASSSQHRATYEQYF. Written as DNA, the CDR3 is TGTGCCAGCAGCTCGCAACACAGGGCCACCTACGAGCAGTACTTC.

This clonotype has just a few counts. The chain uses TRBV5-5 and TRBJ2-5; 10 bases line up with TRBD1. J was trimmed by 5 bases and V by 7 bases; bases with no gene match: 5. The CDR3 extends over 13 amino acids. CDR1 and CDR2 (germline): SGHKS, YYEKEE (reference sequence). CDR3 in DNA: TGTGCCAGCGGGACAGGGGATGGGGAGACCCAGTACTTC. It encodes CASGTGDGETQYF. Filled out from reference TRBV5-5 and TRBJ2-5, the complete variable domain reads DAGVTQSPTHLIKTRGQQVTLRCSPISGHKSVSWYQQVLGQGPQFIFQYYEKEERGRGNFPDRFSARQFPNYSSELNVNALLLGDSALYLCASGTGDGETQYFGPGTRLLVL.

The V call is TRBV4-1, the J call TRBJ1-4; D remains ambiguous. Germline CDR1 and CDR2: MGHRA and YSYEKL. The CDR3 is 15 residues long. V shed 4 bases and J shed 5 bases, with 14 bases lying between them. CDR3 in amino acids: CASSPNIGENEKLFF. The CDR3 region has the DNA TGCGCCAGCAGCCCTAACATCGGGGAAAATGAAAAACTGTTTTTT.

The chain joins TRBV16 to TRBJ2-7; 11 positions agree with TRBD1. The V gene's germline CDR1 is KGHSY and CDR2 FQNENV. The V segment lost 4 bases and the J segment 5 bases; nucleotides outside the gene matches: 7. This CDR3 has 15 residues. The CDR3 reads CASSPGTGGKNEQYF. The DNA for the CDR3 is TGTGCCAGCAGCCCTGGGACAGGGGGGAAAAACGAGCAGTACTTC.

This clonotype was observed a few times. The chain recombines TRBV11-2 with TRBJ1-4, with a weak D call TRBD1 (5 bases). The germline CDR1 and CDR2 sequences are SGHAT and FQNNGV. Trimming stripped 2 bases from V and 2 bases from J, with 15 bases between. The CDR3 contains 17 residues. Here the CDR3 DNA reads TGTGCCAGCAGCTTAATTGGGGGGAGAGCGACTAATGAAAAACTGTTTTTT. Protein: CASSLIGGRATNEKLFF.